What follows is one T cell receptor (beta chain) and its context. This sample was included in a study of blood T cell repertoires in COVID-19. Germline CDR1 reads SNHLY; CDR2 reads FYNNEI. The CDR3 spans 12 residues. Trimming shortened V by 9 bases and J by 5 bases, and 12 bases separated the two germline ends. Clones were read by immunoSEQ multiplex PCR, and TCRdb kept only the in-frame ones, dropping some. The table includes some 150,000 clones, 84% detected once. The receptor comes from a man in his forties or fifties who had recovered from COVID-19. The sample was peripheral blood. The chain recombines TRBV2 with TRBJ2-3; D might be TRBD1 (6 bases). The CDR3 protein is CARSEGGDTQYF. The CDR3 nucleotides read TGTGCCAGATCCGAAGGGGGAGATACGCAGTATTTT.